The subject of this entry is one TCR beta chain. Its specificity is not known. This sample is drawn from a study of blood T cells in healthy people across ages. Study-wide points: Both higher diversity and more naive CD4+ cells marked long-lived donors when set against aged donors.

The use of a sample-barcoded 5' primer and a J-beta primer mix characterized a second PCR of roughly 6 to 11 cycles. In TCRdb, the 5' RACE reads were re-called with MiXCR into one record per CDR3 protein. The sample includes 800,000 to 950,000 distinct CDR3 sequences, approximately 49% of them seen just once. CDR1 is PRHDT and CDR2 is FYEKMQ in the germline V gene (reference sequence). The CDR3 consists of 14 residues. Trimming at V came to 4 bases and at J to 12 bases, leaving 12 bases not matched to a gene. Input material: blood. The chain has TRBV13 and TRBJ2-1, with 7 bases lining up with TRBD2. This clonotype was sampled from a young man in good health. The CDR3 loop reads CASSSQKRGGMQFF. CDR3 coding DNA: TGTGCCAGCAGCTCACAAAAGCGGGGAGGGATGCAGTTCTTC.